A selection of T cell receptor beta chains follows, all from one sample in a study of T cell changes during pregnancy in multiple sclerosis. Method: immunoSEQ multiplex PCR; TCRdb's copy keeps in-frame clones and lacks some. This table holds about 36,000 clones, approximately 90% found once. Source: CD4+ T cells from peripheral blood mononuclear cells, taken in the first trimester of pregnancy. The receptors were sampled from a female donor with multiple sclerosis, enrolled in a pregnancy study. Each CDR3 is given with its conserved first and last residue. D genes are given only for firm matches. Rows may omit the clone size; those that give it use once, few, many or a size class.

v_call: TRBV5-4
d_call: NA
j_call: TRBJ2-2
clone_size: NA
cdr3_aa: CASSSLQGGELFF
cdr3_nt: TGTGCCAGCAGCTCGTTACAGGGTGGGGAGCTGTTTTTT

v_call: TRBV2
d_call: NA
j_call: TRBJ2-3
clone_size: NA
cdr3_aa: CASSGTYLGSDTQYF
cdr3_nt: TGTGCCAGCAGTGGGACATACCTTGGGTCAGATACGCAGTATTTT

v_call: TRBV5-6
d_call: NA
j_call: TRBJ2-7
clone_size: NA
cdr3_aa: CASSSGLGHYEQYF
cdr3_nt: TGTGCCAGCAGCTCGGGACTCGGCCACTACGAGCAGTACTTC

v_call: TRBV5-1
d_call: NA
j_call: TRBJ2-1
clone_size: NA
cdr3_aa: CASTTNEVSSYNEQFF
cdr3_nt: TGCGCCAGCACCACAAATGAGGTTAGCTCCTACAATGAGCAGTTCTTC

v_call: TRBV5-5
d_call: NA
j_call: TRBJ2-7
clone_size: NA
cdr3_aa: CASSLADSGGSYEQYF
cdr3_nt: TGTGCCAGCAGCTTGGCCGATAGCGGAGGGTCCTACGAGCAGTACTTC

v_call: TRBV10-2
d_call: TRBD2
j_call: TRBJ2-2
clone_size: NA
cdr3_aa: CASSETSGTGELFF
cdr3_nt: TGCGCCAGCAGTGAAACTAGCGGGACGGGGGAGCTGTTTTTT

v_call: TRBV14
d_call: TRBD2
j_call: TRBJ2-7
clone_size: NA
cdr3_aa: CASSQLGLAGGVSYEQYF
cdr3_nt: TGTGCCAGCAGCCAGCTTGGACTAGCGGGAGGGGTCTCCTACGAGCAGTACTTC

v_call: TRBV19
d_call: NA
j_call: TRBJ1-4
clone_size: NA
cdr3_aa: CASSISTATEKLFF
cdr3_nt: TGTGCCAGTAGTATATCAACAGCAACGGAAAAACTGTTTTTT

v_call: TRBV29-1
d_call: TRBD1
j_call: TRBJ1-4
clone_size: NA
cdr3_aa: CSVETGGSEKLFF
cdr3_nt: TGCAGCGTTGAGACAGGGGGGAGTGAAAAACTGTTTTTT

v_call: TRBV18
d_call: TRBD1
j_call: TRBJ1-4
clone_size: NA
cdr3_aa: CASSLRTGPNEKLFF
cdr3_nt: TGTGCCAGCTCACTTCGGACAGGCCCGAATGAAAAACTGTTTTTT

v_call: TRBV30
d_call: NA
j_call: TRBJ1-2
clone_size: NA
cdr3_aa: CAWNPGGSNYGYTF
cdr3_nt: TGTGCCTGGAATCCCGGAGGGTCTAACTATGGCTACACCTTC

v_call: TRBV6-6
d_call: NA
j_call: TRBJ1-4
clone_size: NA
cdr3_aa: CASRGWGVNEKLFF
cdr3_nt: TGTGCCAGCAGGGGATGGGGGGTTAATGAAAAACTGTTTTTT

v_call: TRBV6-1
d_call: TRBD1
j_call: TRBJ2-5
clone_size: NA
cdr3_aa: CASSEGTGSWETQYF
cdr3_nt: TGTGCCAGCAGTGAAGGGACAGGGAGTTGGGAGACCCAGTACTTC

v_call: TRBV9
d_call: TRBD2
j_call: TRBJ2-1
clone_size: NA
cdr3_aa: CASSVTSGGLYNEQFF
cdr3_nt: TGTGCCAGCAGCGTTACTAGCGGGGGGCTTTACAATGAGCAGTTCTTC

v_call: TRBV5-1
d_call: NA
j_call: TRBJ1-4
clone_size: NA
cdr3_aa: CASSWGGGNEKLFF
cdr3_nt: TGCGCCAGCAGCTGGGGGGGAGGTAATGAAAAACTGTTTTTT

v_call: TRBV11-2
d_call: TRBD1
j_call: TRBJ1-4
clone_size: NA
cdr3_aa: CASRSWGQGEKLFF
cdr3_nt: TGTGCCAGCAGGTCTTGGGGACAGGGTGAAAAACTGTTTTTT

v_call: TRBV4-2
d_call: NA
j_call: TRBJ2-7
clone_size: NA
cdr3_aa: CASSQDTGQGRGQYF
cdr3_nt: TGTGCCAGCAGCCAAGATACGGGGCAGGGGAGGGGGCAGTACTTC

v_call: TRBV9
d_call: TRBD2
j_call: TRBJ2-3
clone_size: few
cdr3_aa: CASTRLAGVTDTQYF
cdr3_nt: TGTGCCAGCACCAGACTAGCGGGAGTTACAGATACGCAGTATTTT

v_call: TRBV6-1
d_call: NA
j_call: TRBJ1-1
clone_size: NA
cdr3_aa: CASSADINTEAFF
cdr3_nt: TGTGCCAGCAGTGCGGACATAAACACTGAAGCTTTCTTT

v_call: TRBV7-9
d_call: TRBD2
j_call: TRBJ2-2
clone_size: NA
cdr3_aa: CASSLVPAGVTGELFF
cdr3_nt: TGTGCCAGCAGCTTAGTCCCAGCGGGGGTGACCGGGGAGCTGTTTTTT

v_call: TRBV20-1
d_call: NA
j_call: TRBJ1-1
clone_size: NA
cdr3_aa: CSARESTEAFF
cdr3_nt: TGCAGTGCTAGAGAGAGCACTGAAGCTTTCTTT

v_call: TRBV7-8
d_call: NA
j_call: TRBJ1-3
clone_size: NA
cdr3_aa: CASSLRTALSSSGNTIYF
cdr3_nt: TGTGCCAGCAGCTTAAGAACAGCTCTATCCAGCTCTGGAAACACCATATATTTT